These 15 T cell receptor beta chains were all obtained from the same sample, sequenced in a study of cytomegalovirus exposure and HLA in healthy donors. Clones were read by immunoSEQ multiplex PCR, and TCRdb kept only the in-frame ones, dropping some. Altogether about 190,000 clones are present, 80% to 85% being singletons, with the ten largest covering under 3.5%. Source material: PBMCs. These TCRs come from a young woman in good health and CMV-seropositive.

The chain carries TRBV29-1 and TRBJ2-2, with D perhaps TRBD1 (6 bases). Germline V gene lookup returns CDR1 SQVTM and CDR2 ANQGSEA. The CDR3 consists of 14 residues. V shed 4 bases and J shed 0 bases, with 9 bases lying between them. The CDR3 DNA is TGCAGCGTTGGCAGGGGCACGAACACCGGGGAGCTGTTTTTT. Translated, it gives CSVGRGTNTGELFF.

A note on this clone: Other DNA sequences from this sample encode an identical CDR3 as well. This chain uses TRBV27 with TRBJ1-1; D is possibly TRBD1 (5 bases). Trimming cost V 3 bases and J 0 bases, with 8 bases left between them. CDR1 and CDR2 from the germline V gene are MNHEY and SMNVEV (reference sequence). The CDR3 extends over 14 amino acids. The CDR3 is CASSFQGLNTEAFF. The DNA of the CDR3 is TGTGCCAGCAGTTTTCAGGGCCTGAACACTGAAGCTTTCTTT.

V usage is TRBV19 and J usage is TRBJ2-7; D might be TRBD1 (5 bases). In germline, CDR1 is LNHDA, CDR2 SQIVND (reference sequence). The CDR3 covers 14 residues. Trimming pared 9 bases from V and 2 bases from J, leaving 17 bases between. The DNA for the CDR3 is TGTGCCAGCCGTCAGGGTTCCAGGGCCTACGAGCAGTACTTC. Translation gives CASRQGSRAYEQYF.

CDR3 nucleotides: TGTGCCAGCAGTGAAGCGAGCGAACTCACGAAGCAGTACTTC. This gives the protein CASSEASELTKQYF. The chain carries TRBV2 and TRBJ2-7, with no clear D. The germline V gene has CDR1 SNHLY and CDR2 FYNNEI. The CDR3 loop spans 14 amino acids. V shed 0 bases and J shed 8 bases, with 14 bases lying between them.

The rearrangement links TRBV5-5 to TRBJ1-2; D is unresolved. The length of the CDR3 is 16 residues. CDR1 and CDR2 (germline): SGHKS, YYEKEE (reference sequence). V was cut by 1 base and J by 5 bases, with 18 bases left in between. The CDR3 nucleotides read TGTGCCAGCAGCTTGTGGACGGCGGGGTATAGGTATGGCTACACCTTC. This codes for CASSLWTAGYRYGYTF.

This clone has a handful of counts. This chain uses TRBV7-9 with TRBJ1-2; 12 bases map to TRBD1. V lost 5 bases and J lost 4; bases outside the gene matches: 11. The CDR3 runs 17 residues. The germline V gene has CDR1 SEHNR and CDR2 FQNEAQ (reference sequence). The CDR3: CASSQRDRGLSAYGYTF. The DNA for the CDR3 is TGTGCCAGCAGCCAACGGGACAGGGGGCTCTCGGCCTATGGCTACACCTTC.

The chain is built from TRBV10-3 and TRBJ2-7, with TRBD2 matching 7 bases. V was pared by 4 bases and J by 3 bases, with 6 bases of the junction left unmatched. CDR1 and CDR2 (germline): ENHRY, SYGVKD. The CDR3 extends over 14 amino acids. The CDR3, as DNA: TGTGCCATCAGTGTTTCTAGCGGAGACTACGAGCAGTACTTC. Translated, it gives CAISVSSGDYEQYF.

The rearrangement uses TRBV5-1 and TRBJ2-7; 11 bases fit TRBD1. This CDR3 contains 15 residues. J was trimmed by 7 bases and V by 0 bases; bases with no gene match: 6. CDR1 and CDR2 (germline): SGHRS, YFSETQ. This CDR3 reads CASSLADRGLGEQYF. CDR3 sequence (DNA): TGCGCCAGCAGCTTGGCGGACAGGGGGCTCGGGGAGCAGTACTTC.

The gene calls are TRBV2 and TRBJ2-5; 8 bases match TRBD1. Germline-derived CDR1 and CDR2 are SNHLY and FYNNEI. The CDR3 totals 13 residues. V was pared by 11 bases and J by 5 bases, with 10 bases of the junction left unmatched. In DNA form, the CDR3 reads TGTGCCGGACAGGGACGGTCGTGGGAGACCCAGTACTTC. Amino acid sequence: CAGQGRSWETQYF. Drawing the rest from reference TRBV2 and TRBJ2-5, the complete variable domain is EPEVTQTPSHQVTQMGQEVILRCVPISNHLYFYWYRQILGQKVEFLVSFYNNEISEKSEIFDDQFSVERPDGSNFTLKIRSTKLEDSAMYFCAGQGRSWETQYFGPGTRLLVL.

The chain uses TRBV7-9 and TRBJ1-4, with unresolved D. CDR1 and CDR2 from the germline V gene are SEHNR and FQNEAQ (reference sequence). The CDR3 totals 15 residues. Trimming shortened V by 5 bases and J by 0 bases, and 10 bases separated the two germline ends. The CDR3 region is CASSPRRATNEKLFF. DNA of the CDR3: TGTGCCAGCAGCCCTAGGAGAGCAACTAATGAAAAACTGTTTTTT. Combining the CDR3 with reference TRBV7-9 and TRBJ1-4 gives the whole variable domain DTGVSQNPRHKITKRGQNVTFRCDPISEHNRLYWYRQTLGQGPEFLTYFQNEAQLEKSRLLSDRFSAERPKGSFSTLEIQRTEQGDSAMYLCASSPRRATNEKLFFGSGTQLSVL.

The J gene is TRBJ2-2, the V gene TRBV5-1; D perhaps matches TRBD1 (5 bases). V was cut by 4 bases and J by 5 bases, with 9 bases left in between. Germline CDR1 is SGHRS and CDR2 is YFSETQ. The CDR3 runs to 13 residues. The CDR3 sequence is CASSPGPTGELFF. The CDR3 DNA sequence: TGCGCCAGCAGCCCAGGGCCGACCGGGGAGCTGTTTTTT.

The gene calls are TRBV7-3 and TRBJ2-7, with D hard to call. The V gene's germline CDR1 is SGHTA and CDR2 FQGTGA. CDR3 length equals 13 residues. The ends were cut back, 1 base at V and 6 bases at J, with 10 bases in the middle. CDR3 protein: CASSLIVESEQYF. CDR3 nucleotide sequence: TGTGCCAGCAGCTTAATCGTAGAATCCGAGCAGTACTTC.

V is TRBV14 and J is TRBJ1-2, with D possibly being TRBD1 (5 bases). CDR1 SGHDN and CDR2 FVKESK come from the germline V gene. Trimming removed 3 bases from V and 2 bases from J, with 10 bases in between. The CDR3 is 14 residues long. The CDR3 is CASSHTGGNYGYTF. DNA of the CDR3: TGTGCCAGCAGCCACACGGGGGGAAACTATGGCTACACCTTC.

In its sample, this clone was seen a few times. The rearrangement joins TRBV5-6 to TRBJ1-6; D is ambiguous. V was shortened by 0 bases and J by 9 bases, with 10 bases between the two germline ends. Germline-derived CDR1 and CDR2 are SGHDT and YYEEEE. CDR3 length: 14 residues. DNA for the CDR3: TGTGCCAGCAGCTTGGGACACCCAAGTTCACCCCTCCACTTT. Its protein is CASSLGHPSSPLHF.

The V call is TRBV7-6, the J call TRBJ1-4; a possible D gene is TRBD1 (5 bases). Germline CDR1 and CDR2: SGHVS and FNYEAQ. The length of the CDR3 is 15 residues. V was shortened by 5 bases and J by 4 bases, with 14 bases between the two germline ends. CDR3 sequence reads: CASSPHWGDNEKLFF. As DNA, the CDR3 is TGTGCCAGCAGCCCCCACTGGGGGGATAATGAAAAACTGTTTTTT.